The clone carrying this TCR beta chain showed up many times. The data belong to a study of beta chain features in type 1 diabetes. The study reverse transcribed the entire isolated RNA, so it sequenced expressed TCRB transcripts. Sequencing was performed with immunoSEQ multiplex PCR; in TCRdb, only in-frame clones are kept and a portion is missing. This table holds around 250,000 clones, 27% found once. The CDR3 contains 15 residues. The germline gives CDR1 KGHSH, CDR2 LQKENI. Between the trimmed V and J ends, which lost 2 bases and 0 bases, there was a span of 10 bases. Central memory, naive, regulatory and stem cell-like memory CD4+ cells were sorted by CD45RO/CCR7/CD25/CD127/CD95/CD27. All sorted populations exceeded 98% purity.

Sample: central memory CD4+ T cells from blood. The clonotype was recovered from a man aged 25-40 years in good health. The chain links TRBV18 to TRBJ2-5; D not resolved. The CDR3 spells CASSPTTQYQETQYF. The CDR3, as DNA: TGTGCCAGCTCACCAACGACACAGTACCAAGAGACCCAGTACTTC.